These 8 T cell receptor beta chains share one sample of origin, sequenced in a study of CD8 T cells in ankylosing spondylitis. TCRdb reanalysed the 5' RACE reads using MiXCR and keeps one entry per CDR3 protein. Of 200,000 to 300,000 distinct CDR3 sequences listed, around 10% are singletons. The sample comprised blood, either unsorted or a sorted T cell fraction (not recorded which). The receptors were gathered from a male donor with ankylosing spondylitis or in good health (not recorded which).

In this sample, this clonotype turned up a few times. The CDR3 DNA sequence: TGCAGCGTCCGGACAGGGGAAGGTGAAGCTTTCTTT. Its translation: CSVRTGEGEAFF. The J gene is TRBJ1-1, the V gene TRBV29-1; 9 nucleotides align to TRBD1. The germline V gene encodes CDR1 SQVTM and CDR2 ANQGSEA. Germline trimming cut 6 bases from V and 7 bases from J; bases unmatched to any gene: 6. This CDR3 is 12 amino acids long.

This clonotype was picked up many times. This chain uses TRBV12-3 or TRBV12-4 with TRBJ2-7; unclear D gene. The CDR3 has 15 residues. The V end lost 2 bases, the J end lost 3 bases, and 14 bases lay between the germline ends. This CDR3 is CASSLMSSQIYEQYF. CDR3 DNA: TGTGCCAGCAGTTTAATGAGTAGCCAAATCTACGAGCAGTACTTC.

This clonotype was counted many times. The chain carries TRBV29-1 and TRBJ1-1, with D maybe TRBD1 (6 bases). Germline CDR1 and CDR2: SQVTM and ANQGSEA. Trimming left V 6 bases short and J 4 bases short, with 15 bases between. CDR3 length equals 13 residues. The CDR3 DNA reads TGCAGCGTGGGCGGACAGTTATCCACTGAAGCTTTCTTT. This translates into CSVGGQLSTEAFF.

The sample holds many counts of this clonotype. V is TRBV24-1 and J is TRBJ2-5; D is ambiguous. The CDR3 consists of 13 residues. Trimming cost V 10 bases and J 2 bases, with 13 bases left between them. CDR1 KGHDR and CDR2 SFDVKD come from the germline V gene. The CDR3 sequence: CATQSRGQETQYF. The DNA of the CDR3 is TGTGCCACACAGAGTCGTGGGCAAGAGACCCAGTACTTC.

This clonotype was seen only a few times. The chain recombines TRBV7-9 with TRBJ2-1; the D gene is possibly TRBD2 (5 bases). V was shortened by 7 bases and J by 8 bases, with 18 bases between the two germline ends. CDR1 is SEHNR, CDR2 FQNEAQ, per germline (reference sequence). There are 14 residues in the CDR3. CDR3 DNA: TGTGCCAGCATCCCTCCACTAGTACGGCATGAGCAGTTCTTC. Residues: CASIPPLVRHEQFF.

This clonotype was seen a handful of times. The chain couples TRBV5-4 to TRBJ2-7, with 9 bases aligning to TRBD2. CDR1 SGHNT and CDR2 YYREEE come from the germline V gene (reference sequence). V lost 4 bases to trimming and J lost 1 base; unmatched junction nucleotides: 6. The CDR3 sequence is 15 residues long. CDR3 sequence reads: CASSPGTSLSYEQYF. In DNA, the CDR3 is TGTGCCAGCAGCCCCGGGACTAGCTTGTCCTACGAGCAGTACTTC.

Only a few counts were recorded for this clonotype. This rearrangement joins TRBV28 to TRBJ2-1, with D perhaps being TRBD1 or TRBD2 (7 bases each). CDR3 size: 17 residues. Trimming removed 4 bases at V and 6 bases at J, with 22 bases between. Germline assignment: CDR1 MDHEN and CDR2 SYDVKM. CDR3 sequence (DNA): TGTGCCAGCAGTTCCGAGCCCCAGGGGGGGTCTCTCAATGAGCAGTTCTTC. Protein product: CASSSEPQGGSLNEQFF.

The V and J genes are TRBV5-1 and TRBJ2-7; no firm D call. Trimming shortened V by 0 bases and J by 6 bases, and 7 bases separated the two germline ends. The length of the CDR3 is 12 residues. The V gene's germline CDR1 is SGHRS and CDR2 YFSETQ. The CDR3, as DNA: TGCGCCAGCAGCTTGGACTTCGGCGAGCAGTACTTC. It is translated as CASSLDFGEQYF.